Each of the 27 T cell receptor beta chains below was sequenced from the same sample in a study of blood T cell repertoires in COVID-19. TCRdb keeps only in-frame clones here, not all; method: immunoSEQ multiplex PCR. The table includes about 81,000 clones, almost 90% detected once. The sequenced material came from peripheral blood. Receptors were obtained from a woman of 80 years or more with acute or convalescent COVID-19.

In this sample, this clone turned up once. The chain couples TRBV12-3 or TRBV12-4 to TRBJ1-2; no reliable D call. CDR3 length: 12 amino acids. The V end lost 1 base, the J end lost 8 bases, and 8 bases lay between the germline ends. CDR3 nucleotides: TGTGCCAGCAGTTTAGTGGGCGCAGGCTACACCTTC. Protein: CASSLVGAGYTF.

The rearrangement uses TRBV19 and TRBJ2-6; 10 bases fit TRBD1. Per germline, CDR1 LNHDA and CDR2 SQIVND (reference sequence). Trimming removed 9 bases from V and 1 base from J; junction bases left unmatched: 6. The CDR3 totals 16 residues. Here the CDR3 reads CASSGTGVSGANVLTF. The CDR3 DNA reads as TGTGCCAGCTCCGGGACAGGGGTTTCTGGGGCCAACGTCCTGACTTTC. The whole variable domain, remainder taken from reference TRBV19 and TRBJ2-6, is DGGITQSPKYLFRKEGQNVTLSCEQNLNHDAMYWYRQDPGQGLRLIYYSQIVNDFQKGDIAEGYSVSREKKESFPLTVTSAQKNPTAFYLCASSGTGVSGANVLTFGAGSRLTVL.

CDR3 bases: TGTGCCTGGGACAGATTAAACACTGAAGCTTTCTTT. Protein product: CAWDRLNTEAFF. The gene calls are TRBV30 and TRBJ1-1; tentative D call: TRBD1 (5 bases). Trimming left V 5 bases short and J 2 bases short, with 9 bases between. CDR3 length equals 12 residues. Per germline, CDR1 GTSNPN and CDR2 SVGIG (reference sequence).

J is TRBJ1-6 and V is TRBV19; D is undetermined. This CDR3 region has 15 residues. V gave up 4 bases and J gave up 5 bases, with 12 bases separating them. Germline values: CDR1 LNHDA, CDR2 SQIVND (reference sequence). CDR3 in amino acids: CASSTGSGDNSPLHF. The CDR3 DNA is TGTGCCAGTAGTACGGGGAGTGGGGATAATTCACCCCTCCACTTT.

This clone was seen just once. This chain uses TRBV9 with TRBJ1-2, with D perhaps matching TRBD1 (5 bases). V was cut by 0 bases and J by 4 bases, with 16 bases left in between. Germline V gene lookup returns CDR1 SGDLS and CDR2 YYNGEE. The CDR3 runs to 16 residues. The CDR3 nucleotides read TGTGCCAGCAGCGTAGCGTCAACGTCCCAGGGCTATGGCTACACCTTC. Amino acids: CASSVASTSQGYGYTF.

The J gene is TRBJ1-1, the V gene TRBV5-1; 10 nucleotides agree with TRBD1. The V gene end was trimmed by 1 base and the J gene end by 1 base; junction bases not matched to a gene: 7. Germline CDR1 reads SGHRS; CDR2 reads YFSETQ. This CDR3 is built from 17 residues. The CDR3 sequence: CASSLKGTGVGNTEAFF. In DNA form, the CDR3 reads TGCGCCAGCAGCTTGAAAGGGACAGGGGTTGGGAACACTGAAGCTTTCTTT.

The chain is built from TRBV6-2 or TRBV6-3 and TRBJ1-2, with D unclear. The V gene lost 4 bases and the J gene lost 4 bases, with 7 bases spanning the gap. There are 12 residues in the CDR3. Germline V gives CDR1 MNHEY, CDR2 SVGEGT. In DNA, the CDR3 is TGTGCCAGCAGTTTCTTCTCCTATGGCTACACCTTC. It codes for CASSFFSYGYTF.

This chain connects TRBV10-1 to TRBJ1-5, with 11 bases identical to TRBD1. The trim removed 6 bases at V and 4 bases at J, leaving 17 bases unmatched. The germline CDR1 and CDR2 sequences are WNHNN and SYGVQD (reference sequence). CDR3 length: 19 residues. The CDR3 DNA sequence: TGCGCCAGCAGAGACGTGCGGGACAGGGGGATACTAGGGAATCAGCCCCAGCATTTT. Amino acid sequence: CASRDVRDRGILGNQPQHF.

This clone was seen a single time. V gene TRBV3-1 (or the pseudogene TRBV3-2) combines with J gene TRBJ2-1; 8 nucleotides agree with TRBD2. Germline assignment: CDR1 LGHDT and CDR2 YNNKEL (reference sequence). The CDR3 loop spans 15 amino acids. V lost 4 bases and J lost 1; bases outside the gene matches: 3. CDR3 nucleotides: TGTGCCAGCAGCCCGGGACTAGGTTCCTACAATGAGCAGTTCTTC. It is translated as CASSPGLGSYNEQFF.

V and J are TRBV6-5 and TRBJ2-7, with 11 bases identical to TRBD1. Trimming took 6 bases from V and 7 from J; bases not matched to a gene: 8. The CDR3 has 14 amino acids. Germline CDR1 MNHEY, CDR2 SVGAGI. CDR3 bases: TGTGCCAGCAGAAAGGACAGGGGGCTAGGGGAGCAGTACTTC. Amino acid sequence: CASRKDRGLGEQYF.

V is TRBV11-2 and J is TRBJ2-5; tentatively, D is TRBD2 (5 bases). The CDR3 sequence is 14 residues long. The V gene's germline CDR1 is SGHAT and CDR2 FQNNGV. The V end was cut by 5 bases, the J end by 9 bases, with 19 bases between. DNA for the CDR3: TGTGCCAGCAGCCCGCCGGAGGAGATCCGCCCCCAGTACTTC. This translates into CASSPPEEIRPQYF.

This sequence joins TRBV3-1 (or the pseudogene TRBV3-2) and TRBJ1-3; TRBD1 is a possible D gene (5 bases). This CDR3 is built from 16 residues. Germline-derived CDR1 and CDR2 are LGHDT and YNNKEL (reference sequence). V dropped 2 bases and J dropped 4 bases, with 15 bases sitting between them. The CDR3 DNA follows: TGTGCCAGCAGCCAAAAAAGGGGATCCCGAGGAAACACCATATATTTT. The encoded protein is CASSQKRGSRGNTIYF.

V usage is TRBV6-5 and J usage is TRBJ2-1; 9 bases agree with TRBD1. The CDR3 extends over 13 amino acids. Trimming took 2 bases from V and 15 from J; bases not matched to a gene: 8. Per the germline V gene, CDR1 is MNHEY and CDR2 is SVGAGI. CDR3 protein: CASSYTTGGAPFF. Here the CDR3 DNA reads TGTGCCAGCAGTTACACAACAGGGGGCGCCCCGTTCTTC.

This chain joins TRBV25-1 and TRBJ1-1; D not resolved. Germline V CDR1 and CDR2: MGHDK, SYGVNS. The CDR3 totals 16 residues. Trimming took 2 bases from V and 3 from J, leaving 16 bases between them. CDR3 bases: TGTGCCAGCAGTGAACGATTCATAGCCCCTGACACTGAAGCTTTCTTT. Translated, it gives CASSERFIAPDTEAFF.

The CDR3 spells CATSRDTVANYGYTF. As DNA, the CDR3 is TGTGCCACCAGCAGAGACACGGTAGCTAACTATGGCTACACCTTC. The rearrangement links TRBV15 to TRBJ1-2; D not resolved. V dropped 0 bases and J dropped 0 bases, with 8 bases sitting between them. Germline values: CDR1 LNHNV, CDR2 YYDKDF (reference sequence). This CDR3 contains 15 residues.

This chain connects TRBV7-9 to TRBJ2-1; no clear D gene. Germline V gene data show CDR1 as SEHNR and CDR2 as FQNEAQ (reference sequence). The CDR3 length is 18 residues. Trimming took off 3 bases at V and 0 bases at J, with 18 bases between the two ends. The CDR3 protein is CASSFPVRATSSYNEQFF. CDR3 DNA sequence: TGTGCCAGCAGCTTCCCTGTCCGAGCTACGAGCTCCTACAATGAGCAGTTCTTC.

CDR3 sequence: CASSGLDRSSYEQYF. For the CDR3, the DNA is TGTGCCAGCAGCGGACTGGACAGGAGCTCCTACGAGCAGTACTTC. V is TRBV7-9 and J is TRBJ2-7; 7 bases map to TRBD1. The germline gives CDR1 SEHNR, CDR2 FQNEAQ (reference sequence). The CDR3 has 15 amino acids. With 5 bases clipped from V and 0 bases from J, the junction kept 7 bases outside the gene matches.

V usage is TRBV5-1 and J usage is TRBJ1-1, with D hard to call. Trimming took off 4 bases at V and 0 bases at J, with 10 bases between the two ends. The CDR3 has 14 residues. Germline lookup yields CDR1 SGHRS and CDR2 YFSETQ. The DNA of the CDR3 is TGCGCCAGCAGCCAAGGAGGCGTGAACACTGAAGCTTTCTTT. Its protein product is CASSQGGVNTEAFF. The full variable domain, completed using reference TRBV5-1 and TRBJ1-1, is KAGVTQTPRYLIKTRGQQVTLSCSPISGHRSVSWYQQTPGQGLQFLFEYFSETQRNKGNFPGRFSGRQFSNSRSEMNVSTLELGDSALYLCASSQGGVNTEAFFGQGTRLTVV.

The V call is TRBV3-1 (or the pseudogene TRBV3-2), the J call TRBJ2-2; 7 bases are shared with TRBD1. The trim removed 3 bases at V and 0 bases at J, leaving 4 bases unmatched. The CDR3 length is 16 residues. Germline assignment: CDR1 LGHDT and CDR2 YNNKEL (reference sequence). CDR3 sequence reads: CASSHVGGANTGELFF. Written as DNA, the CDR3 is TGTGCCAGCAGCCATGTAGGGGGCGCGAACACCGGGGAGCTGTTTTTT.

The V and J genes are TRBV9 and TRBJ1-1, with a tentative D call TRBD1 (5 bases). V lost 1 base and J lost 6, with 16 bases in between. The CDR3 consists of 15 residues. Germline assignment: CDR1 SGDLS and CDR2 YYNGEE. CDR3 sequence reads: CASSVFPGKGAEAFF. As DNA, the CDR3 is TGTGCCAGCAGCGTATTCCCAGGGAAGGGTGCTGAAGCTTTCTTT.

For this clone: At one end, the junction sequence differs from germline, possibly due to a read error. This chain links TRBV7-9 with TRBJ1-1, with D possibly matching TRBD1 (6 bases). CDR1 SEHNR and CDR2 FQNEAQ come from the germline V gene (reference sequence). The CDR3 extends over 13 amino acids. The CDR3 is CASSPTGNAEAFF. CDR3 in DNA: TGTGCCAGCAGCCCCACAGGGAACGCTGAAGCTTTCTTT.

The chain uses TRBV5-1 and TRBJ2-7; weak D call: TRBD1 (6 bases). Germline V gene sequence: CDR1 SGHRS, CDR2 YFSETQ. The CDR3 runs 14 residues. Deletions cut 2 bases from V and 7 bases from J, with 16 bases between. The CDR3 DNA sequence: TGCGCCAGCAGCTTAGGGGGAGTCACCGTTGAGCAGTACTTC. This translates into CASSLGGVTVEQYF.

V gene TRBV19 combines with J gene TRBJ2-6; D uncertain. Germline CDR1 and CDR2: LNHDA and SQIVND (reference sequence). This CDR3 region has 17 residues. The V end was cut by 6 bases, the J end by 0 bases, with 15 bases between. CDR3 sequence reads: CASSPFIRSSGANVLTF. CDR3 sequence (DNA): TGTGCCAGTAGCCCTTTTATACGGAGCTCTGGGGCCAACGTCCTGACTTTC.

The V gene is TRBV29-1, the J gene TRBJ2-5; 7 positions agree with TRBD2. Germline assignment: CDR1 SQVTM and CDR2 ANQGSEA. The CDR3 length is 13 residues. The junction had 6 bases not matched to a gene; V was cut back by 4 bases and J by 4 bases. CDR3: CSVVRGGGETQYF. The CDR3, as DNA: TGCAGCGTTGTAAGGGGCGGGGGAGAGACCCAGTACTTC.

This chain uses TRBV2 with TRBJ2-3, with 9 bases matching TRBD2. The CDR3 runs to 13 residues. V lost 7 bases, J lost 6 bases, and 5 bases stayed unmatched. Germline lookup yields CDR1 SNHLY and CDR2 FYNNEI. The CDR3 region has the DNA TGTGCCAGCACTGCGGGAGGGTGGGATACGCAGTATTTT. It encodes CASTAGGWDTQYF.

The rearrangement links TRBV21-1 to TRBJ1-1; the D call TRBD1 from the table was never checked on the DNA. TRBV21-1 is marked as a pseudogene. The CDR3 spans 15 residues. The CDR3 nucleotides read TGTGCCAGCAGCAAAACAGGTCAAATTGGTACTGAAGCTTTCTTT. It is translated as CASSKTGQIGTEAFF.

V usage is TRBV29-1 and J usage is TRBJ2-3; the match to TRBD1 covers 7 bases. With 5 bases clipped from V and 7 bases from J, the junction kept 6 bases outside the gene matches. The germline gives CDR1 SQVTM, CDR2 ANQGSEA. The CDR3 loop spans 12 amino acids. CDR3 nucleotides: TGCAGCGTTCGACAGGGTGAAAATACGCAGTATTTT. Amino acids: CSVRQGENTQYF.